This TCR beta chain comes out of a study of blood T cell repertoires in COVID-19 (TCRdb year 2020). Context from the whole study: The collaborator samples originated in the United States, Italy and Spain and spanned the acute and convalescent phases of COVID-19. The sample metadata nearly always contained a de-identified subject ID, COVID-19 status, age in years and sex. Subjects who had been exposed to COVID-19, were actively infected with it, or had recovered from it provided the deeply sampled blood TCRbeta repertoires that made up the dataset. Where available, HLA class I and class II types were taken from metadata supplied by the sample provider and were not determined by assay-based typing. Samples were obtained from the ongoing ImmuneRACE study (first 160 participants) and from over a thousand subjects provided by 6 global collaborators. The prospective study material was composed of cDNA or gDNA derived from T cells, B-cell-depleted T cells, or PBMCs. A freely available public database, intended as a resource for researchers studying the immune response to SARS-CoV-2, is where the repertoires were released. General study outcomes and caveats: Clinical and demographic metadata were provided uncurated, with the amount varying by source and participant.

The collaborating institutions used their own protocols to collect whole blood in K2EDTA tubes. For TCRbeta analysis, collaborator samples were shipped as frozen whole blood, as isolated PBMCs, or as DNA extracted from either sample type. Ends trimmed: V by 4 bases, J by 0 bases; bases unmatched to a gene: 10. The CDR3 goes from the cysteine to the phenylalanine over 17 residues. The only DNA kept is the CDR3, 51 bases in frame from the first base. For CDR1 and CDR2, the germline V gene lists SGDLS and YYNGEE. TCRbeta CDR3 regions were amplified from genomic DNA using the immunoSEQ Assay, a bias-controlled multiplex PCR. The paper's processing steps were these. The number of nucleated cells in each sample was estimated by amplification of reference gene primers within the assay. Sequence reads were collapsed and filtered to measure the absolute abundance of every unique TCRbeta CDR3 rearrangement. For each sample, productive Simpson clonality was calculated by taking the square root of Simpson's diversity index across productive rearrangements. Held by TCRdb, this immuneACCESS table contains in-frame sequences only and omits some clones. Under half of the omission traces to an unresolved V gene where checked; the cause of the rest is unknown. Clonal size and the V and J genes are those of that table, whereas D and trimming came from the DNA. Within this sample are 130,000 to 150,000 clones, with about 88% of them counted one time only. The ten largest clones take up under 12% of the sample.

On this clone: The clone's antigen remains unknown. There are no base qualities to consult, and no much larger clone falls within one base.

Sequenced input: peripheral blood. This TCR was sampled from a man in his forties or fifties with active or convalescent COVID-19. Recombination connected TRBV9 to TRBJ2-1; TRBD2 lines up with 7 middle nucleotides. The DNA is as follows: TGTGCCAGCAGCTCCGAGGTTGGCGGGAGCTCCTACAATGAGCAGTTCTTC. Translated, this is CASSSEVGGSSYNEQFF.